This entry lists 24 T cell receptor beta chains sequenced from one sample in a study of cytomegalovirus exposure and HLA in healthy donors. The study ran its PCR with 60 Vbeta and 13 Jbeta primers. Measured with immunoSEQ multiplex PCR; TCRdb has only the in-frame clones, and not every one. Of 140,000 or so clones listed, 65% to 80% were seen once; the top ten hold approximately 2%. The sequenced material came from PBMCs. The receptors derive from a woman in her thirties or forties in good health and CMV-seronegative.

The chain links TRBV19 to TRBJ1-4; 11 bases align to TRBD1. The CDR3 is 19 amino acids. Germline CDR1 LNHDA, CDR2 SQIVND (reference sequence). After removal of 5 bases from V and 8 bases from J, the junction contained 19 bases not matched to a gene. This CDR3 reads CASSGMDRGHPINMEKLFF. The CDR3 region has the DNA TGTGCCAGTAGTGGGATGGACAGGGGGCACCCCATTAATATGGAAAAACTGTTTTTT.

The chain joins TRBV5-1 to TRBJ1-2, with 7 bases lining up with TRBD1. CDR1 is SGHRS and CDR2 is YFSETQ in the germline V gene. V gave up 3 bases and J gave up 5 bases; unmatched junction bases: 1. The CDR3 runs to 12 residues. For the CDR3, the DNA is TGCGCCAGCAGCTGGGGACAGTATGGCTACACCTTC. This translates into CASSWGQYGYTF.

CDR3 sequence reads: CSVQGQNNSPLHF. Written as DNA, the CDR3 is TGCAGCGTTCAGGGACAGAATAATTCACCCCTCCACTTT. The chain links TRBV29-1 to TRBJ1-6; 7 bases agree with TRBD1. Germline CDR1 reads SQVTM; CDR2 reads ANQGSEA. This CDR3 comprises 13 residues. Trimming cost V 5 bases and J 5 bases; bases outside gene matches: 3.

V and J are TRBV7-9 and TRBJ2-7, with unresolved D. Trimming took off 3 bases at V and 7 bases at J, with 10 bases between the two ends. Germline CDR1 and CDR2: SEHNR and FQNEAQ (reference sequence). CDR3 size: 12 residues. The CDR3 region is CASSFLYDEQYF. CDR3 sequence (DNA): TGTGCCAGCAGCTTCCTCTACGATGAGCAGTACTTC.

This sequence joins TRBV9 and TRBJ2-1; 9 bases are shared with TRBD1. The CDR3 extends over 16 amino acids. V lost 1 base, J lost 4 bases, and 6 bases stayed unmatched. Germline values: CDR1 SGDLS, CDR2 YYNGEE. CDR3 region: CASSVRRQGGYNEQFF. In DNA form, the CDR3 reads TGTGCCAGCAGCGTAAGAAGACAGGGGGGATACAATGAGCAGTTCTTC.

J is TRBJ1-3 and V is TRBV6-1; D unclear. Germline CDR1 is MNHNS and CDR2 is SASEGT. V was trimmed by 7 bases and J by 0 bases, leaving 13 bases between them. This CDR3 contains 15 residues. CDR3 in amino acids: CASMSARNSGNTIYF. The CDR3 DNA reads TGTGCCAGCATGAGTGCCAGGAACTCTGGAAACACCATATATTTT.

The chain links TRBV7-2 to TRBJ2-7, with 14 positions matching TRBD2. Trimming at V came to 0 bases and at J to 12 bases, leaving 7 bases not matched to a gene. Germline V CDR1 and CDR2: SGHTA, FQGNSA. This CDR3 is 15 amino acids long. DNA of the CDR3: TGTGCCAGCAGCTTAGCGGGACTAGCGGGAGTCGGCCTGTACTTC. Amino acids: CASSLAGLAGVGLYF.

A few counts support this clone. The chain is built from TRBV5-1 and TRBJ2-5, with TRBD1 identical over 9 bases. The V segment lost 4 bases and the J segment 5 bases; nucleotides outside the gene matches: 3. The CDR3 is 13 residues long. CDR1 SGHRS and CDR2 YFSETQ come from the germline V gene. CDR3 in DNA: TGCGCCAGCAGCCGGGACAGGGATGAGACCCAGTACTTC. Protein product: CASSRDRDETQYF.

V and J are TRBV11-1 and TRBJ2-7, with D unclear. The germline CDR1 and CDR2 sequences are SGHAT and FQDESV (reference sequence). The CDR3 length is 15 residues. Deletions cut 2 bases from V and 0 bases from J, with 11 bases between. The CDR3 protein is CASSLYPRYSYEQYF. CDR3 DNA: TGTGCCAGCAGCTTATATCCGCGGTACTCCTACGAGCAGTACTTC.

V and J are TRBV15 and TRBJ2-1; 11 bases are shared with TRBD2. CDR3 length: 17 amino acids. The trim removed 5 bases at V and 1 base at J, leaving 7 bases unmatched. CDR1 is LNHNV, CDR2 YYDKDF, per germline (reference sequence). CDR3 sequence reads: CATSGGRLAGSYNEQFF. The CDR3 bases are TGTGCCACCAGCGGAGGGAGACTAGCGGGATCCTACAATGAGCAGTTCTTC.

The CDR3 DNA sequence: TGCGCCAGCAGCTCCTCGCAGGTTCCTGAGCAGTTCTTC. It encodes CASSSSQVPEQFF. The V gene is TRBV5-1, the J gene TRBJ2-1; D is uncertain. Trimming left V 3 bases short and J 9 bases short, with 13 bases between. CDR1 and CDR2 from the germline V gene are SGHRS and YFSETQ. The CDR3 contains 13 residues. Supplemented by reference TRBV5-1 and TRBJ2-1, the full variable domain reads KAGVTQTPRYLIKTRGQQVTLSCSPISGHRSVSWYQQTPGQGLQFLFEYFSETQRNKGNFPGRFSGRQFSNSRSEMNVSTLELGDSALYLCASSSSQVPEQFFGPGTRLTVL.

This clone has just a few counts. The DNA of the CDR3 is TGTGCCAGCAGCCAGAGGGACAACCAAGAGACCCAGTACTTC. Protein: CASSQRDNQETQYF. The rearrangement links TRBV14 to TRBJ2-5, with D maybe TRBD1 (6 bases). CDR1 and CDR2 (germline): SGHDN, FVKESK. The CDR3 spans 14 residues. The V and J ends lost 3 bases and 0 bases respectively, with 8 bases between them.

The chain carries TRBV5-1 and TRBJ2-1; 9 bases are shared with TRBD2. The CDR3 loop spans 15 amino acids. The germline gives CDR1 SGHRS, CDR2 YFSETQ. V lost 3 bases to trimming and J lost 1 base; unmatched junction nucleotides: 2. The CDR3 coding sequence is TGCGCCAGCAGCTATGGACTAGCGTCCTACAATGAGCAGTTCTTC. Protein product: CASSYGLASYNEQFF. Based on the CDR3 plus reference TRBV5-1 and TRBJ2-1, the full variable domain is KAGVTQTPRYLIKTRGQQVTLSCSPISGHRSVSWYQQTPGQGLQFLFEYFSETQRNKGNFPGRFSGRQFSNSRSEMNVSTLELGDSALYLCASSYGLASYNEQFFGPGTRLTVL.

V and J are TRBV6-5 and TRBJ2-1; 7 positions agree with TRBD2. Unmatched junction bases numbered 11, after V lost 6 bases and J lost 15 bases. The germline gives CDR1 MNHEY, CDR2 SVGAGI. The CDR3 runs to 12 residues. This chain's CDR3 is CASRRASSGWFF. CDR3 DNA: TGTGCCAGCAGGAGAGCTTCTAGCGGCTGGTTCTTC.

The chain links TRBV5-6 to TRBJ1-2; tentative D call: TRBD1 (5 bases). Per the germline V gene, CDR1 is SGHDT and CDR2 is YYEEEE. Trimming shortened V by 2 bases and J by 6 bases, and 14 bases separated the two germline ends. This CDR3 is built from 14 residues. CDR3 nucleotides: TGTGCCAGCAGCTTACAGGCCCTTCTCGATGGCTACACCTTC. Translating it yields CASSLQALLDGYTF.

The chain combines TRBV9 with TRBJ2-6; 8 bases are a match to TRBD1. The V segment lost 3 bases and the J segment 0 bases; nucleotides outside the gene matches: 5. Per germline, CDR1 SGDLS and CDR2 YYNGEE. The CDR3 consists of 17 residues. The CDR3 nucleotides read TGTGCCAGCAGCGCGGGACAGGTTTACTCTGGGGCCAACGTCCTGACTTTC. Its protein product is CASSAGQVYSGANVLTF.

This chain joins TRBV29-1 and TRBJ2-6, with a tentative D call TRBD1 (5 bases). Per the germline V gene, CDR1 is SQVTM and CDR2 is ANQGSEA. The germline V and J ends were trimmed by 6 bases and 2 bases, with 11 bases remaining between them. The CDR3 extends over 14 amino acids. CDR3 residues: CSVDDRAGANVLTF. The CDR3 bases are TGCAGCGTCGACGACAGAGCTGGGGCCAACGTCCTGACTTTC.

This sequence joins TRBV25-1 and TRBJ2-3; possible D gene TRBD2, 5 bases. The CDR3 runs 15 residues. Trimming took off 1 base at V and 6 bases at J, with 14 bases between the two ends. Looked up from germline, CDR1 is MGHDK and CDR2 is SYGVNS. The CDR3 sequence: CASSEWQRWPDTQYF. DNA of the CDR3: TGTGCCAGCAGTGAATGGCAGCGGTGGCCTGATACGCAGTATTTT.

The gene calls are TRBV13 and TRBJ1-3; D perhaps matches TRBD1 (5 bases). The V and J ends lost 5 bases and 2 bases respectively, with 16 bases between them. Germline lookup yields CDR1 PRHDT and CDR2 FYEKMQ (reference sequence). The CDR3 covers 16 residues. This chain's CDR3 is CASSRGGIDAGNTIYF. In DNA form, the CDR3 reads TGTGCCAGCAGCCGCGGGGGGATAGACGCTGGAAACACCATATATTTT.

This clone was seen only a few times. The chain is built from TRBV5-6 and TRBJ1-1; 9 bases fit TRBD1. Germline CDR1 reads SGHDT; CDR2 reads YYEEEE. V lost 5 bases and J lost 4; bases outside the gene matches: 0. CDR3 length: 12 amino acids. The CDR3 here is CASRTGGTEAFF. In nucleotides, the CDR3 is TGTGCCAGCAGGACAGGGGGCACTGAAGCTTTCTTT.

The J gene is TRBJ1-3, the V gene TRBV7-6, with D perhaps TRBD1 (6 bases). The V gene lost 6 bases and the J gene lost 0 bases, with 15 bases spanning the gap. This CDR3 has 16 amino acids. Germline V gene lookup returns CDR1 SGHVS and CDR2 FNYEAQ. CDR3 loop: CASSLGAVLSGNTIYF. Here the CDR3 DNA reads TGTGCCAGCAGTTTGGGGGCGGTCCTCTCTGGAAACACCATATATTTT.

V and J are TRBV15 and TRBJ1-4; 9 bases match TRBD1. The junction had 9 bases not matched to a gene; V was cut back by 0 bases and J by 10 bases. The germline gives CDR1 LNHNV, CDR2 YYDKDF (reference sequence). The CDR3 runs 16 residues. CDR3 loop: CATSRDMGQGVGKLFF. Written as DNA, the CDR3 is TGTGCCACCAGCAGAGATATGGGACAGGGTGTTGGAAAACTGTTTTTT. Full variable domain (missing parts from reference TRBV15 and TRBJ1-4): DAMVIQNPRYQVTQFGKPVTLSCSQTLNHNVMYWYQQKSSQAPKLLFHYYDKDFNNEADTPDNFQSRRPNTSFCFLDIRSPGLGDTAMYLCATSRDMGQGVGKLFFGSGTQLSVL.

The chain couples TRBV18 to TRBJ1-1; no reliable D call. Trimming left V 1 base short and J 7 bases short, with 4 bases between. This CDR3 is 11 amino acids long. Germline CDR1 KGHSH, CDR2 LQKENI. The CDR3 reads CASSPRNEAFF. DNA for the CDR3: TGTGCCAGCTCACCACGTAATGAAGCTTTCTTT. Together with reference TRBV18 and TRBJ1-1, the CDR3 gives the full variable domain: NAGVMQNPRHLVRRRGQEARLRCSPMKGHSHVYWYRQLPEEGLKFMVYLQKENIIDESGMPKERFSAEFPKEGPSILRIQQVVRGDSAAYFCASSPRNEAFFGQGTRLTVV.

This chain uses TRBV5-1 with TRBJ2-1, with 8 bases identical to TRBD1. The germline CDR1 and CDR2 sequences are SGHRS and YFSETQ. The CDR3 is made up of 16 amino acids. J gave up 6 bases and V 0 bases, and 8 bases lay outside the gene matches. The CDR3 loop reads CASSLAPGTGGNEQFF. The CDR3 DNA is TGCGCCAGCAGCTTGGCCCCCGGGACAGGAGGCAATGAGCAGTTCTTC.